The clone carrying this T cell receptor beta chain came up once. Its antigen is still unknown. This sample stems from a study of cytomegalovirus exposure and HLA in healthy donors. Vbeta (60) and Jbeta (13) primers were used in the PCR. Assay: immunoSEQ multiplex PCR; the TCRdb copy retains only in-frame clones and omits some. This sample has around 190,000 clones, with around 80% found just once. Findings and caveats of the study: When analyzed later, the rates of TCR association showed variation by HLA locus, with DRB1 the most and HLA-C the fewest.

V shed 0 bases and J 4 bases; nucleotides not matched to a gene: 2. This CDR3 is built from 14 residues. CDR1 LGHNA and CDR2 YSLEER come from the germline V gene. Sequenced input: PBMCs. This receptor was obtained from a man aged 40-49 years in good health and CMV-seronegative. The chain carries TRBV4-3 and TRBJ1-2; TRBD1 agrees at 7 bases. The CDR3 bases are TGCGCCAGCAGCCAAGATGCAGGGGGCTATGGCTACACCTTC. It encodes CASSQDAGGYGYTF.